Sequencing of this T cell receptor (beta chain) was carried out in a study of radiation and T cells in renal cell carcinoma. General observations from the study: Pretreatment tumor biopsies were lacking, so baseline clonotypes are unknown. In blood, top tumor clones expanded by 2 weeks, shrinking by 4.

Germline values: CDR1 SGHRS, CDR2 YFSETQ. With 0 bases removed from V and 0 bases from J, the gap between germline ends came to 6 bases. The CDR3 is 15 residues long. About this clone itself: The antigen remains undetermined.

Generated by immunoSEQ multiplex PCR, the TCRdb table keeps only in-frame clones and is missing some. The sample records about 170,000 clones, around 89% being singletons. Documented time point: blood 4 weeks post-SBRT, at nephrectomy. Treatment noted: 15 Gy SBRT to primary tumor, nephrectomy 4 weeks later. Nephrectomy followed 15 Gy stereotactic body radiation by 4 weeks. Radiation-treated patients gave blood at baseline, week 2 and week 4. The sample consisted of blood, taken from a patient whose treatment included radiotherapy and nephrectomy. This TCR was recovered from a woman aged 50 to 60 with renal cell carcinoma. V usage is TRBV5-1 and J usage is TRBJ2-2; D not resolved. CDR3 nucleotide sequence: TGCGCCAGCAGCTTGGGAGCCCCGAACACCGGGGAGCTGTTTTTT. Protein product: CASSLGAPNTGELFF.